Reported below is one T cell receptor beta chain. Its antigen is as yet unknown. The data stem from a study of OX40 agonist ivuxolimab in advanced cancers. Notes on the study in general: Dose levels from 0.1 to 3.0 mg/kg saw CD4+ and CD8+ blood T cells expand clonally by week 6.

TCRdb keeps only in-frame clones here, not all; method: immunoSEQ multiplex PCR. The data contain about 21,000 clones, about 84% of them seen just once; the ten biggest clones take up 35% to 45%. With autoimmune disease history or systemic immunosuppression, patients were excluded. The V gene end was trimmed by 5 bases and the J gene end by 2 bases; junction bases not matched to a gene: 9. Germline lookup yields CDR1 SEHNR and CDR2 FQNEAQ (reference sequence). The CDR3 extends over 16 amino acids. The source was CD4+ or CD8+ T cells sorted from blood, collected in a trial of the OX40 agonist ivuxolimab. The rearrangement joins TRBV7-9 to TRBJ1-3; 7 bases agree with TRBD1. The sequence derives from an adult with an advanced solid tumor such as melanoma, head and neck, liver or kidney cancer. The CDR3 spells CASSQPGQVPGNTIYF. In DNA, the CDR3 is TGTGCCAGCAGCCAGCCCGGACAGGTACCTGGAAACACCATATATTTT. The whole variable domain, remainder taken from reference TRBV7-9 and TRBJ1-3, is DTGVSQNPRHKITKRGQNVTFRCDPISEHNRLYWYRQTLGQGPEFLTYFQNEAQLEKSRLLSDRFSAERPKGSFSTLEIQRTEQGDSAMYLCASSQPGQVPGNTIYFGEGSWLTVV.